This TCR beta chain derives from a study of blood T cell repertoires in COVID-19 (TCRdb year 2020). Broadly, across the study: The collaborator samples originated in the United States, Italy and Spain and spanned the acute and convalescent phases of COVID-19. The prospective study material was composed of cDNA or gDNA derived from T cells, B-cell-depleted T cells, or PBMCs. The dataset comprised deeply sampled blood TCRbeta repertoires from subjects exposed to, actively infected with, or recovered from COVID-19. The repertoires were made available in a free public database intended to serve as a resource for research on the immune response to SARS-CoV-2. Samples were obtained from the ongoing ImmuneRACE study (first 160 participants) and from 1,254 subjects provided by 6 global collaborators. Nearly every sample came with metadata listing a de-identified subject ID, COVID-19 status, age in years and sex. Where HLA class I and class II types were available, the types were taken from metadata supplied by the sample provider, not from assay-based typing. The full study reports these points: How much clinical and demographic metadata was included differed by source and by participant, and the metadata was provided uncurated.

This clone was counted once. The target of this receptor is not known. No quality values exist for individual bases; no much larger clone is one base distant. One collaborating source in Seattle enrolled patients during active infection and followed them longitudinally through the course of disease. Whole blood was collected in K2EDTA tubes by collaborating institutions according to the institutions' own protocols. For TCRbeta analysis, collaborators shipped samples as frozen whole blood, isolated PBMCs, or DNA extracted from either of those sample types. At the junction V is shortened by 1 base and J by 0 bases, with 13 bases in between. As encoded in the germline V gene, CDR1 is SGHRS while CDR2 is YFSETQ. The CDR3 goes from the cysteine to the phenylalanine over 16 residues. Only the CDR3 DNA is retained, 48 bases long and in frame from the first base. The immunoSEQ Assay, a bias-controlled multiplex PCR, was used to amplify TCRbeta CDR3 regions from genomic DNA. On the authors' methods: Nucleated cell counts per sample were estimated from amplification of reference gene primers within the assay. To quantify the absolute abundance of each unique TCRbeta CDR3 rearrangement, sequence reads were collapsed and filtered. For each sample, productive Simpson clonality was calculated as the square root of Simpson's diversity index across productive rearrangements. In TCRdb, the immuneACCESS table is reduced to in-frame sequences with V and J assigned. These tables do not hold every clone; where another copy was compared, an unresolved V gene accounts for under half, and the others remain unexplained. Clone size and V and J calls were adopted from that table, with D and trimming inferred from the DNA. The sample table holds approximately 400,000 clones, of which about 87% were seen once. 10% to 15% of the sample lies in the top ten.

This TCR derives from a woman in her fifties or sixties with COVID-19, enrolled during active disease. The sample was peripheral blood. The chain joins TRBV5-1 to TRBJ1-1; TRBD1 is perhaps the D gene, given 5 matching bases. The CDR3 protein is CASSLIPTDMNTEAFF. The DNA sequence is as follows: TGCGCCAGCAGCTTGATCCCGACAGACATGAACACTGAAGCTTTCTTT.